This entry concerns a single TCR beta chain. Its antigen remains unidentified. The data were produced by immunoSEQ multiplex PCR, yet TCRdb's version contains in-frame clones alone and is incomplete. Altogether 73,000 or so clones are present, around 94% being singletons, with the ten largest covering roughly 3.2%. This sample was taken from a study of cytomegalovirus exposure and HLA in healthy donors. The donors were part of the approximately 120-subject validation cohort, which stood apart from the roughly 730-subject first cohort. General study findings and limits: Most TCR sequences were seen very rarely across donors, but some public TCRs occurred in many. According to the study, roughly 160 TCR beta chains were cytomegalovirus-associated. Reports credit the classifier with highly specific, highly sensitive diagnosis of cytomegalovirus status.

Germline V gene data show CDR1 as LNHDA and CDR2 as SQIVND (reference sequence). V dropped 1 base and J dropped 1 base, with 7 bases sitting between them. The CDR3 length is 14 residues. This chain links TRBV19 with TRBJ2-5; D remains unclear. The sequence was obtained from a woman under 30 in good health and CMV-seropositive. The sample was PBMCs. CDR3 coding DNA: TGTGCCAGTAGTATAGGTTCGGGCCAAGAGACCCAGTACTTC. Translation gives CASSIGSGQETQYF.